There are a few counts of the clone carrying this TCR beta chain. Antigen specificity is unknown. This record comes from a study of T-cell reconstitution after alpha-beta-depleted transplantation in children. Study-level findings and limits: Newly produced T cells mostly accounted for T-cell counts and diversity one year post-transplant.

During its preparation, the TCRbeta library received unique molecular identifiers. TCRdb itself ran the PCR reads through MiXCR, one entry per CDR3 protein. The table lists 700,000 to 850,000 distinct CDR3 sequences, approximately 15% of them singletons. V was trimmed by 2 bases and J by 2 bases, leaving 6 bases between them. CDR3 size: 13 residues. The V gene's germline CDR1 is LGHNT and CDR2 FRNRAP. The source of this sequence is a male patient aged 5 to 17 who had a stem cell transplant for acute lymphoblastic leukemia, so the T cells may come from the graft donor. The genes are TRBV12-5 and TRBJ2-5; unclear D gene. This material consisted of PBMCs, mostly from graft donor cells, taken 360 days after TCRalphabeta/CD19-depleted stem cell transplant. CDR3 residues: CASGLNRQETQYF. The CDR3, as DNA: TGTGCTAGTGGTTTGAACAGACAAGAGACCCAGTACTTC.